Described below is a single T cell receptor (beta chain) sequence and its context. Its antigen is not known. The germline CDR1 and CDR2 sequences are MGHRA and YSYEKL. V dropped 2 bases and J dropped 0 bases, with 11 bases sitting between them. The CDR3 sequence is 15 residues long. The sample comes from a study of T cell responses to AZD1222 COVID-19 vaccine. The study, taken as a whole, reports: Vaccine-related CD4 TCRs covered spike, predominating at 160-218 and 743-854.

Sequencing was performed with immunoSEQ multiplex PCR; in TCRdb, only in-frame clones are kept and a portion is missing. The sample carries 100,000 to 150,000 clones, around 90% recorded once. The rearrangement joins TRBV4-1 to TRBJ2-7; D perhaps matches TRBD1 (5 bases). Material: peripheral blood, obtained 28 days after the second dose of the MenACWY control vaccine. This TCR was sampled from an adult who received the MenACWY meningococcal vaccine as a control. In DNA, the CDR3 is TGCGCCAGCAGCCAAATACAGGCGAGCTCCTACGAGCAGTACTTC. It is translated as CASSQIQASSYEQYF.